The 13 T cell receptor beta chains below were found in one sample sequenced in a study of long-term antiretroviral therapy in people with HIV. The immunoSEQ assay was v3.0, run at survey level. Assay used: immunoSEQ multiplex PCR; TCRdb lists only in-frame clones, some missing. Among about 25,000 clones listed, approximately 80% were seen once. Sequencing used unsorted PBMCs, obtained approximately 4.1 years after starting antiretroviral therapy. All receptors come from a young man with HIV.

The rearrangement links TRBV6-1 to TRBJ2-3; no reliable D call. The CDR3 runs to 14 residues. Trimming took 7 bases from V and 0 from J, leaving 11 bases between them. Germline CDR1 reads MNHNS; CDR2 reads SASEGT. As DNA, the CDR3 is TGTGCCAGCACTGCGATGACTAGCACAGATACGCAGTATTTT. Its protein product is CASTAMTSTDTQYF.

V usage is TRBV18 and J usage is TRBJ1-4; 10 bases line up with TRBD1. V trimming: 3 bases; J trimming: 8 bases; junction bases outside the gene matches: 6. Germline V gives CDR1 KGHSH, CDR2 LQKENI. CDR3 length equals 15 residues. DNA of the CDR3: TGTGCCAGCTCACCCCAGACAGGGGGCGCGGAAAAACTGTTTTTT. It yields the protein CASSPQTGGAEKLFF. Full variable domain (rest looked up from reference TRBV18 and TRBJ1-4): NAGVMQNPRHLVRRRGQEARLRCSPMKGHSHVYWYRQLPEEGLKFMVYLQKENIIDESGMPKERFSAEFPKEGPSILRIQQVVRGDSAAYFCASSPQTGGAEKLFFGSGTQLSVL.

This clone was seen only once. V is TRBV19 and J is TRBJ2-7; perhaps TRBD2 as D (7 bases). Trimming removed 1 base at V and 0 bases at J, with 10 bases between. The CDR3 is 15 amino acids. Germline CDR1 reads LNHDA; CDR2 reads SQIVND (reference sequence). In nucleotides, the CDR3 is TGTGCCAGTAGTATAGCGGGGGGCCTCTCCTACGAGCAGTACTTC. It encodes CASSIAGGLSYEQYF.

V gene TRBV7-2 combines with J gene TRBJ1-4; D perhaps matches TRBD1 (5 bases). V lost 5 bases to trimming and J lost 0 bases, with 7 bases between them. CDR3 length: 14 amino acids. The germline gives CDR1 SGHTA, CDR2 FQGNSA. CDR3 bases: TGTGCCAGCAGCCAACAGGCAACTAATGAAAAACTGTTTTTT. Protein product: CASSQQATNEKLFF.

The V and J genes are TRBV5-1 and TRBJ1-1, with a weak D call TRBD1 (6 bases). V was cut by 4 bases and J by 1 base, with 11 bases left in between. CDR1 is SGHRS and CDR2 is YFSETQ in the germline V gene. This CDR3 region has 14 residues. CDR3 coding DNA: TGCGCCAGCAGCCTGGACAGACCGAACACTGAAGCTTTCTTT. It translates to CASSLDRPNTEAFF.

The chain uses TRBV5-4 and TRBJ2-3; 7 bases are shared with TRBD2. After removal of 4 bases from V and 4 bases from J, the junction contained 6 bases not matched to a gene. The CDR3 runs to 14 residues. CDR1 and CDR2 from the germline V gene are SGHNT and YYREEE (reference sequence). The CDR3 protein is CASSAAGDADTQYF. The CDR3 region has the DNA TGTGCCAGCAGCGCCGCGGGAGACGCAGATACGCAGTATTTT.

The genes are TRBV7-8 and TRBJ1-1, with D possibly being TRBD1 (5 bases). Germline V CDR1 and CDR2: SGHVS, FQNEAQ. This CDR3 has 12 residues. V shed 8 bases and J shed 1 base, with 8 bases lying between them. CDR3 residues: CASGAGNTEAFF. In nucleotides, the CDR3 is TGTGCCAGCGGGGCGGGGAACACTGAAGCTTTCTTT.

The V gene is TRBV7-2, the J gene TRBJ2-7; TRBD1 agrees at 7 bases. Germline V gives CDR1 SGHTA, CDR2 FQGNSA. This CDR3 has 15 residues. Trimming removed 2 bases from V and 1 base from J; junction bases left unmatched: 5. The CDR3 DNA reads TGTGCCAGCAGCTTAAACCCGACAGGGTCCTACGAGCAGTACTTC. It is translated as CASSLNPTGSYEQYF. The variable domain in full, completed from reference TRBV7-2 and TRBJ2-7, reads GAGVSQSPSNKVTEKGKDVELRCDPISGHTALYWYRQSLGQGLEFLIYFQGNSAPDKSGLPSDRFSAERTGGSVSTLTIQRTQQEDSAVYLCASSLNPTGSYEQYFGPGTRLTVT.

The chain recombines TRBV7-9 with TRBJ1-6; D not certain. Germline CDR1 is SEHNR and CDR2 is FQNEAQ (reference sequence). This CDR3 contains 14 residues. The ends were cut back, 2 bases at V and 9 bases at J, with 11 bases in the middle. The CDR3 is CASSLRSVSSPLHF. For the CDR3, the DNA is TGTGCCAGCAGCTTAAGATCAGTCAGTTCACCCCTCCACTTT.

This chain links TRBV7-9 with TRBJ2-3; D might be TRBD1 (6 bases). The CDR3 is made up of 14 amino acids. V lost 2 bases and J lost 3, with 9 bases in between. Looked up from germline, CDR1 is SEHNR and CDR2 is FQNEAQ (reference sequence). The DNA for the CDR3 is TGTGCCAGCAGCTTAACGAGGGGGACAGATACGCAGTATTTT. It specifies CASSLTRGTDTQYF. Complete variable domain (other parts from reference TRBV7-9 and TRBJ2-3): DTGVSQNPRHKITKRGQNVTFRCDPISEHNRLYWYRQTLGQGPEFLTYFQNEAQLEKSRLLSDRFSAERPKGSFSTLEIQRTEQGDSAMYLCASSLTRGTDTQYFGPGTRLTVL.

This chain links TRBV2 with TRBJ2-5, with 7 bases that match TRBD1. The CDR3 is 15 amino acids. The V gene's germline CDR1 is SNHLY and CDR2 FYNNEI. V lost 5 bases to trimming and J lost 3 bases; unmatched junction nucleotides: 9. In DNA form, the CDR3 reads TGTGCCAGCAGTCCGGGACAGTCGATGGAAGAGACCCAGTACTTC. Translation gives CASSPGQSMEETQYF.

This clone showed up just once. The gene calls are TRBV7-6 and TRBJ2-5, with D uncertain. CDR1 is SGHVS and CDR2 is FNYEAQ in the germline V gene. The length of the CDR3 is 13 residues. With 5 bases removed from V and 5 bases from J, the gap between germline ends came to 12 bases. As DNA, the CDR3 is TGTGCCAGCAGCCCTGGGGTTTTTGAGACCCAGTACTTC. The encoded protein is CASSPGVFETQYF.

V is TRBV4-1 and J is TRBJ1-2; the match to TRBD1 covers 9 bases. CDR1 MGHRA and CDR2 YSYEKL come from the germline V gene. The trim removed 0 bases at V and 5 bases at J, leaving 7 bases unmatched. This CDR3 contains 16 residues. The CDR3 loop reads CASSQEVRDRGYGYTF. For the CDR3, the DNA is TGCGCCAGCAGCCAAGAAGTACGCGACAGGGGGTATGGCTACACCTTC.